The source of this T cell receptor beta chain is a study of blood T cell repertoires in COVID-19. As originally analysed: For nucleated cells, counts were estimated from reference gene primer amplification. Profiled with immunoSEQ multiplex PCR; TCRdb holds only in-frame clones, not every one. That table is the source of V, J and clone size, and D and trimming were worked out from the DNA. The sample lists around 300,000 clones; roughly 90% were seen once. CDR3 length: 13 amino acids. Germline CDR1 and CDR2: MDHEN and SYDVKM. V dropped 6 bases and J dropped 8 bases, with 11 bases sitting between them. The participants were between about 18 and 89 years old and came from 24 US areas. Participants' own reports of clinical history determined their cohort assignment.

This TCR came from a woman in her twenties or thirties who had recovered from COVID-19. The chain uses TRBV28 and TRBJ1-6, with TRBD1 as a possible D gene (6 bases). Sequencing used PBMCs or T cells enriched from blood (not recorded which). CDR3 sequence: CASRGRGDSPLHF. The DNA for the CDR3 is TGTGCCAGCAGGGGCAGGGGAGATTCACCCCTCCACTTT. Supplemented by reference TRBV28 and TRBJ1-6, the full variable domain reads DVKVTQSSRYLVKRTGEKVFLECVQDMDHENMFWYRQDPGLGLRLIYFSYDVKMKEKGDIPEGYSVSREKKERFSLILESASTNQTSMYLCASRGRGDSPLHFGNGTRLTVT.